This T cell receptor beta chain was sequenced for a study of T cells in Graves' hyperthyroidism and ophthalmopathy. Whole-study results and caveats: Ophthalmopathy got predicted by the model a median roughly 6.4 months before its onset. Also found in blood were most expanded thyroid clonotypes above 0.001.

A note on this clonotype: Its antigen is as yet unknown. A much more abundant neighbour one base away suggests this may be a read error. The conserved phenylalanine or tryptophan normally closing the CDR3 is absent here, so this likely arose from a read error.

V lost 5 bases, J lost 4 bases, and 6 bases stayed unmatched. This CDR3 has 14 amino acids. Germline V lookup: CDR1 SGHRS, CDR2 YFSETQ. Those with hyperthyroidism were 18 to 65 years old, newly diagnosed, and ill for under 2 months. Regions amplified from RNA transcripts were the TCR beta CDR3 regions. Carried out on the TCR CDR3, a first-round RT-PCR used the HTBI primer set. TCRdb re-analysed the multiplex PCR reads in MiXCR, keeping a single row per CDR3 protein. This sample yields some 560,000 distinct CDR3 sequences, of which 11% to 15% are seen a single time; 11% to 15% belongs to the top ten. This clonotype originated in a woman in her thirties or forties with Graves' hyperthyroidism. The source material was blood. The chain combines TRBV5-1 with TRBJ2-1, with 7 bases identical to TRBD1. The CDR3 DNA sequence: TGCGCCAGCAGTGCAGGGGGAGAATACAATGAGCAGTTCGTC. It is translated as CASSAGGEYNEQFV.